This entry is about one TCR beta chain. What it binds is not known. The PCR used 60 Vbeta and 13 Jbeta primers. Repertoires were generated with immunoSEQ multiplex PCR, while TCRdb's copy carries only in-frame clones and drops some. The data hold some 190,000 clones, with 80% to 85% observed a single time. These data are taken from a study of cytomegalovirus exposure and HLA in healthy donors. Study outcomes and limitations: The availability of immune exposure information extended only to CMV serostatus.

CDR1 and CDR2 (germline): MNHEY, SMNVEV (reference sequence). The CDR3 has 14 amino acids. V gave up 6 bases and J gave up 3 bases; unmatched junction bases: 4. Sequencing was performed on PBMCs. The chain combines TRBV27 with TRBJ2-1, with 8 bases matching TRBD1. The source is a boy between 2 and 15 years old in good health and CMV-seronegative. CDR3 amino acids: CASSHGTGYNEQFF. The DNA of the CDR3 is TGTGCCAGCAGCCACGGGACAGGCTACAATGAGCAGTTCTTC.